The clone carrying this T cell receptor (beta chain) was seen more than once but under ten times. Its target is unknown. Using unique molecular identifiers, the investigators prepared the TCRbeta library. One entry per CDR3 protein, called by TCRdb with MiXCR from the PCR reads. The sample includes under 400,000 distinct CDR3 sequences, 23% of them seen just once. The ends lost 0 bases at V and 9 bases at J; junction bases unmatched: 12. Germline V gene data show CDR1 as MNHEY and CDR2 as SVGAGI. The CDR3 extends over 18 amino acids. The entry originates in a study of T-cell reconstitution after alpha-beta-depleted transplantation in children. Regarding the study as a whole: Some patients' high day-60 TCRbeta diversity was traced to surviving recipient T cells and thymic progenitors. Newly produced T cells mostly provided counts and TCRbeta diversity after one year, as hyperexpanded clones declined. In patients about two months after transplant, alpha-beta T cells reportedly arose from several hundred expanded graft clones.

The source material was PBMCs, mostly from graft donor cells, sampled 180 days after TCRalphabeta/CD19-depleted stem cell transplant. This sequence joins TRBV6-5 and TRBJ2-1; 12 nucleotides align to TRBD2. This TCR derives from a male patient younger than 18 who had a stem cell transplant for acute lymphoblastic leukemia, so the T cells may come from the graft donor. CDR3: CASSYSMASGRGIGEQFF. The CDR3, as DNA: TGTGCCAGCAGTTACTCGATGGCTAGCGGGAGGGGGATTGGTGAGCAGTTCTTC.